The sequence of this TCR beta chain was determined in a study of graft-versus-host responses after intestinal transplantation. Responders (about 200,000, CFSE-labeled) were co-plated with about 200,000 irradiated, violet-dye-labeled stimulators. Trimming stripped 7 bases from V and 2 bases from J, with 11 bases between. This CDR3 has 13 amino acids. CDR1 and CDR2 from the germline V gene are SEHNR and FQNEAQ (reference sequence). Method: immunoSEQ multiplex PCR; TCRdb's copy keeps in-frame clones and lacks some. The table lists under 20,000 clones, 38% of them singletons. This chain links TRBV7-9 with TRBJ1-1; tentative D call: TRBD1 (5 bases). The clonotype was recovered from a human patient who received an intestinal transplant. Here the sequenced sample was alloreactive CD8+ T cells from a mixed lymphocyte reaction culture, taken before intestinal transplant. The subset is: CFSE-low proliferating T cells sorted from roughly 6-day pre-transplant mixed lymphocyte reaction (GvH or HvG direction). This chain's CDR3 is CASTGGINTEAFF. CDR3 bases: TGTGCCAGCACCGGGGGGATTAACACTGAAGCTTTCTTT.